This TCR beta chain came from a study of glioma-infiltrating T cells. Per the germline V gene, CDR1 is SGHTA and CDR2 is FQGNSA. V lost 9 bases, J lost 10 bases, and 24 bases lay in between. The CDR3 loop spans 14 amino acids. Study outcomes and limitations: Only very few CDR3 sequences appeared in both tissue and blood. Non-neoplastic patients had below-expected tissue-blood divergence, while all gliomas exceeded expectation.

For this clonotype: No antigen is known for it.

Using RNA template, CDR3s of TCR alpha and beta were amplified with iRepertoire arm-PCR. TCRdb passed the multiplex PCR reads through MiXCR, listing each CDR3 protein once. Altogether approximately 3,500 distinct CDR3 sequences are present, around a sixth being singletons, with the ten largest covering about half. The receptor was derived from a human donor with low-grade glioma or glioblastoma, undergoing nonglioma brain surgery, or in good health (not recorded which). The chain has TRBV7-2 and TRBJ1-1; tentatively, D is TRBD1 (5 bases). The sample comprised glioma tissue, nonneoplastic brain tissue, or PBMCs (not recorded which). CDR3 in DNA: TGTGCCAGAAGCACCCGACCCATGCAGGGCTTAGCTTTCTTT. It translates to CARSTRPMQGLAFF.